This T cell receptor beta chain came from a study of graft-versus-host responses after intestinal transplantation. Turning to the study itself: Transplantation in recipients was multivisceral, liver-intestinal, or isolated intestinal.

Profiled with immunoSEQ multiplex PCR; TCRdb holds only in-frame clones, not every one. The data contain approximately 89,000 clones, 92% of them singletons. Germline V gene data show CDR1 as LGHNA and CDR2 as YSLEER. The CDR3 consists of 13 residues. V was trimmed by 9 bases and J by 2 bases, leaving 11 bases between them. On this clone: Its specificity is unknown.

This TCR came from a human donor who received an intestinal transplant. This chain connects TRBV4-3 to TRBJ1-3; perhaps TRBD1 as D (6 bases). This sample comprised unstimulated CD4+ T cells sorted from spleen or lymph node cells, obtained before intestinal transplant. This CDR3 reads CASLGTPGNTIYF. Here the CDR3 DNA reads TGCGCCAGTCTTGGGACACCTGGAAACACCATATATTTT.